This T cell receptor (beta chain) was captured by sequencing in a study of T cell changes during pregnancy in multiple sclerosis. Germline-derived CDR1 and CDR2 are LNHDA and SQIVND (reference sequence). The CDR3 spans 15 residues. As regards this clone: The junction and the germline gene differ at one end; a read error may be behind it.

Assay used: immunoSEQ multiplex PCR; TCRdb lists only in-frame clones, some missing. The table shows about 60,000 clones, with 75% to 95% occurring only once. Specimen: CD4+ T cells from peripheral blood mononuclear cells, collected after pregnancy. This clonotype originated in a female donor in good health, enrolled as a control in a pregnancy study. The V and J genes are TRBV19 and TRBJ1-5; D possibly corresponds to TRBD1 (6 bases). This CDR3 reads CASRSLRGSDQAQHF. Here the CDR3 DNA reads TGTGCCAGTCGATCTCTGAGGGGGTCCGATCAGGCCCAGCATTTT.